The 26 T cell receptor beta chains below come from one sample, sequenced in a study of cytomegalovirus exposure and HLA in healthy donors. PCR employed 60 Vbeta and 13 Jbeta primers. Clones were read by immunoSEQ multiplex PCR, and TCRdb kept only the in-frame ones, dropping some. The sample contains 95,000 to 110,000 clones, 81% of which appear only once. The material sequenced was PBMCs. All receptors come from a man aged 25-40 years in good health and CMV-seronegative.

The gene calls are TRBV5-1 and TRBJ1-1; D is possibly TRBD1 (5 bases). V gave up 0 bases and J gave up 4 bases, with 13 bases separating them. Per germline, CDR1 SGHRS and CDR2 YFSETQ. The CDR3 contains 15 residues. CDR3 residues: CASSLATRGSTEAFF. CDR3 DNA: TGCGCCAGCAGCTTGGCCACCCGGGGGAGCACTGAAGCTTTCTTT.

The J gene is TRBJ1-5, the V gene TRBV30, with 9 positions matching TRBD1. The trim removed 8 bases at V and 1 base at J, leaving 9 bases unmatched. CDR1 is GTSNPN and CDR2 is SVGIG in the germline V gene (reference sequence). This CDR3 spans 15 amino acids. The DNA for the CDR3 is TGTGCCCTAGACAGGGGGGGAGCCAGCAATCAGCCCCAGCATTTT. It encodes CALDRGGASNQPQHF.

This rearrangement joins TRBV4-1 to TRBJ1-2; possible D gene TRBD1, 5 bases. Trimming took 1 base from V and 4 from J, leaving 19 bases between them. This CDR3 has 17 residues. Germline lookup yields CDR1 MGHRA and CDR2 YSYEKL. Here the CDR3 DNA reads TGCGCCAGCAGCCAAGTAAGGGGCTCCTGGCAGCCCTATGGCTACACCTTC. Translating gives CASSQVRGSWQPYGYTF.

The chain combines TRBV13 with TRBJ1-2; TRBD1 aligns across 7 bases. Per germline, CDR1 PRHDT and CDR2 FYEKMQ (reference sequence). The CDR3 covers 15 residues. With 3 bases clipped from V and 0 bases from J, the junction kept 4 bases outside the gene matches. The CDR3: CASSFTGTANYGYTF. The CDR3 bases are TGTGCCAGCAGCTTTACCGGGACAGCTAACTATGGCTACACCTTC. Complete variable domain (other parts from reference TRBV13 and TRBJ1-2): AAGVIQSPRHLIKEKRETATLKCYPIPRHDTVYWYQQGPGQDPQFLISFYEKMQSDKGSIPDRFSAQQFSDYHSELNMSSLELGDSALYFCASSFTGTANYGYTFGSGTRLTVV.

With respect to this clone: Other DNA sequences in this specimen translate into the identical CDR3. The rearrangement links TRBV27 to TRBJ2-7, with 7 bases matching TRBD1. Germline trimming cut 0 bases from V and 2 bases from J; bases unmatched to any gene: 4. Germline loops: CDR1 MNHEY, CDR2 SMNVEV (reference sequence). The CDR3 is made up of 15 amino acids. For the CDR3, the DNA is TGTGCCAGCAGTTTATCGAAAGGGGGCCCCTACGAGCAGTACTTC. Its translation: CASSLSKGGPYEQYF.

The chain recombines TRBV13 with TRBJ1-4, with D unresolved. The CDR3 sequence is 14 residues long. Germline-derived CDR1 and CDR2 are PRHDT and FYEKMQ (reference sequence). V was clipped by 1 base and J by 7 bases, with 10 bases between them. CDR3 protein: CASSLDGSREKLFF. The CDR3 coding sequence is TGTGCCAGCAGCTTAGATGGCAGTCGTGAAAAACTGTTTTTT.

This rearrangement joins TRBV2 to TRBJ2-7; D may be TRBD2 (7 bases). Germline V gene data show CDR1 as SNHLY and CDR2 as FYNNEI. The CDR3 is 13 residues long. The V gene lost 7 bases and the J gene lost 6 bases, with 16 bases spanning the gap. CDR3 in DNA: TGTGCCAGCATGAGGGGGGGGTATCCCGAGCAGTACTTC. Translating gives CASMRGGYPEQYF.

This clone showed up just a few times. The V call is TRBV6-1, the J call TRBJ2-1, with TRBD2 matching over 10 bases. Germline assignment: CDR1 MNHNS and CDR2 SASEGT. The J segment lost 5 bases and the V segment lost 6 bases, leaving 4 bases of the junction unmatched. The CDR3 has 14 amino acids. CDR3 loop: CASRWTSGNNEQFF. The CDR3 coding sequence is TGTGCCAGCAGATGGACTAGCGGTAACAATGAGCAGTTCTTC.

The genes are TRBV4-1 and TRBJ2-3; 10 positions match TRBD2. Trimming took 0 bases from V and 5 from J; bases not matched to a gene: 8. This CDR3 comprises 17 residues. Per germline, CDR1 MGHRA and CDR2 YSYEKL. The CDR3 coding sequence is TGCGCCAGCAGCCAAGATCAGAGCGGGAGGGTTTTAGATACGCAGTATTTT. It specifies CASSQDQSGRVLDTQYF.

CDR3 residues: CASSGRVLGGYTF. The CDR3 DNA sequence: TGTGCCAGCAGTGGCAGGGTATTGGGTGGCTACACCTTC. This chain connects TRBV6-1 to TRBJ1-2; TRBD1 is a possible D gene (5 bases). V lost 4 bases and J lost 7, with 13 bases in between. There are 13 residues in the CDR3. The germline CDR1 and CDR2 sequences are MNHNS and SASEGT.

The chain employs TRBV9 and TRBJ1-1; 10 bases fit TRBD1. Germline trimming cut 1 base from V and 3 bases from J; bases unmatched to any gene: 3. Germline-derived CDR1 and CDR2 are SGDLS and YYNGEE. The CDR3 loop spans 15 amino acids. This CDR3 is CASSVLGQGDTEAFF. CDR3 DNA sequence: TGTGCCAGCAGCGTACTAGGACAGGGGGACACTGAAGCTTTCTTT.

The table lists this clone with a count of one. CDR3 region: CASDLGEGGQPQHF. DNA for the CDR3: TGTGCCAGTGACTTGGGGGAGGGTGGCCAGCCCCAGCATTTT. This sequence joins TRBV19 and TRBJ1-5; D possibly corresponds to TRBD1 (5 bases). The CDR3 has 14 residues. Between the trimmed V and J ends, which lost 8 bases and 7 bases, there was a span of 18 bases. Germline V gene sequence: CDR1 LNHDA, CDR2 SQIVND (reference sequence).

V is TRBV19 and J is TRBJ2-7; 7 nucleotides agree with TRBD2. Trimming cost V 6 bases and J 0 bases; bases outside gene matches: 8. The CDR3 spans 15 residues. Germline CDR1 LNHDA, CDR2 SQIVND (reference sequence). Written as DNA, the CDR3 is TGTGCCAGTAGGGTAGCGGGTTCAAGCTCCTACGAGCAGTACTTC. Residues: CASRVAGSSSYEQYF.

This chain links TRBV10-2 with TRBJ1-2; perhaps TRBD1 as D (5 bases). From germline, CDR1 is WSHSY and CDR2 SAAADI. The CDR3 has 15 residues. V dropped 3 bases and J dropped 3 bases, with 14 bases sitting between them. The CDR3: CASSDPGGEYYGYTF. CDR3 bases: TGCGCCAGCAGTGACCCCGGGGGAGAATACTATGGCTACACCTTC.

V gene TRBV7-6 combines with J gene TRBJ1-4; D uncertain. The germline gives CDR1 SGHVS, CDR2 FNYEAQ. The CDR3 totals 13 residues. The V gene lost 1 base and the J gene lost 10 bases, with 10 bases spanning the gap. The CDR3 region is CASSLGEDGKLFF. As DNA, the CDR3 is TGTGCCAGCAGCTTAGGAGAAGATGGAAAACTGTTTTTT.

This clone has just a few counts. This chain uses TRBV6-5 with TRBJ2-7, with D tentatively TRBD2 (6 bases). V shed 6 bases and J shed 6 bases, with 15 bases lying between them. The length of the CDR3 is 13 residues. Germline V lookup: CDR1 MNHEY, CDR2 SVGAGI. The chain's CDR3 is CASRRLDGSEQYF. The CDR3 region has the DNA TGTGCCAGCAGACGACTAGACGGGAGCGAGCAGTACTTC.

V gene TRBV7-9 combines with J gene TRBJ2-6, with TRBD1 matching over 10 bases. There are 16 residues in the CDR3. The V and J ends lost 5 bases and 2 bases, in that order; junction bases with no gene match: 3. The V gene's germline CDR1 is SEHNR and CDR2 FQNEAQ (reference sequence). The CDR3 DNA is TGTGCCAGCAGCGGACAGGGGGGCCCTGGGGCCAACGTCCTGACTTTC. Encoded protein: CASSGQGGPGANVLTF.

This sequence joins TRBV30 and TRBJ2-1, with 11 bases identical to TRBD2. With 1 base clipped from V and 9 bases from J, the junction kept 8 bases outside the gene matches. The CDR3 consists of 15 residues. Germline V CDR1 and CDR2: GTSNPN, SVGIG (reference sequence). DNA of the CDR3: TGTGCCTGGAGTGCGGGACTAGCGGTGGGCGGTGAGCAGTTCTTC. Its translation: CAWSAGLAVGGEQFF.

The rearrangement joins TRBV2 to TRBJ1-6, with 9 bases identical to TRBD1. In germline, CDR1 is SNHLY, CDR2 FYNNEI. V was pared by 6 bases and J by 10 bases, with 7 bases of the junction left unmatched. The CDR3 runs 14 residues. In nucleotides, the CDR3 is TGTGCCAGCAGAGCTGACAGGGGGAACTCACCCCTCCACTTT. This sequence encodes CASRADRGNSPLHF. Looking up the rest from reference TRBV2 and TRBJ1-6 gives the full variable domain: EPEVTQTPSHQVTQMGQEVILRCVPISNHLYFYWYRQILGQKVEFLVSFYNNEISEKSEIFDDQFSVERPDGSNFTLKIRSTKLEDSAMYFCASRADRGNSPLHFGNGTRLTVT.

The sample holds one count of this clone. CDR3 sequence: CASSEEGGYTF. In DNA form, the CDR3 reads TGTGCCAGCAGCGAGGAGGGAGGCTACACCTTC. This sequence joins TRBV7-9 and TRBJ1-2; D unclear. Germline CDR1 SEHNR, CDR2 FQNEAQ (reference sequence). The CDR3 loop spans 11 amino acids. V lost 5 bases, J lost 8 bases, and 9 bases lay in between.

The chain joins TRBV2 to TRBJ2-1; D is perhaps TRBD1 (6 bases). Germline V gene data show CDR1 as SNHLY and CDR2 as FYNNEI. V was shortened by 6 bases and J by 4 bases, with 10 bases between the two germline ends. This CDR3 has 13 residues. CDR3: CASRDSPYNEQFF. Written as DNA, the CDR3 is TGTGCCAGCAGGGACAGCCCGTACAATGAGCAGTTCTTC. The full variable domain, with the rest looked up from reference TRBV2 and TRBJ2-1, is EPEVTQTPSHQVTQMGQEVILRCVPISNHLYFYWYRQILGQKVEFLVSFYNNEISEKSEIFDDQFSVERPDGSNFTLKIRSTKLEDSAMYFCASRDSPYNEQFFGPGTRLTVL.

The CDR3: CASSPRTGEQYF. The DNA for the CDR3 is TGTGCCAGCAGTCCTCGGACAGGCGAGCAGTACTTC. J is TRBJ2-7 and V is TRBV27, with TRBD1 matching over 7 bases. The CDR3 is 12 residues long. V was pared by 5 bases and J by 6 bases, with 4 bases of the junction left unmatched. Germline V gene data show CDR1 as MNHEY and CDR2 as SMNVEV (reference sequence).

CDR3 sequence reads: CASSPRRGEQYF. The CDR3 region has the DNA TGTGCCAGCAGTCCCCGCCGGGGCGAGCAGTACTTC. The V and J genes are TRBV6-1 and TRBJ2-7, with D tentatively TRBD2 (5 bases). The V and J ends lost 5 bases and 6 bases respectively, with 11 bases between them. The CDR3 sequence is 12 residues long. Germline V lookup: CDR1 MNHNS, CDR2 SASEGT.

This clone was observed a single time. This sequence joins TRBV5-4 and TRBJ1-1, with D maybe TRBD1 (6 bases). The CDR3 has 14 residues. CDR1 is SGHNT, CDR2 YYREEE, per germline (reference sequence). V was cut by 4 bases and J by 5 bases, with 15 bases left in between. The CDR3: CASSRDGGATEAFF. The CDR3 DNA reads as TGTGCCAGCAGCCGCGATGGGGGCGCGACTGAAGCTTTCTTT.

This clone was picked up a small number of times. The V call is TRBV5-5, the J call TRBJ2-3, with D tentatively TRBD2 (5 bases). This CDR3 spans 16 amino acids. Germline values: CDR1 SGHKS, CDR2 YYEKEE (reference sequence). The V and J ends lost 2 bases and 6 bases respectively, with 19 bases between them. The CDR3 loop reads CASSLSLAVRADTQYF. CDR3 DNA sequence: TGTGCCAGCAGCTTAAGTCTAGCAGTCCGGGCGGATACGCAGTATTTT. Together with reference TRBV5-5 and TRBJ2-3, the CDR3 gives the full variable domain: DAGVTQSPTHLIKTRGQQVTLRCSPISGHKSVSWYQQVLGQGPQFIFQYYEKEERGRGNFPDRFSARQFPNYSSELNVNALLLGDSALYLCASSLSLAVRADTQYFGPGTRLTVL.

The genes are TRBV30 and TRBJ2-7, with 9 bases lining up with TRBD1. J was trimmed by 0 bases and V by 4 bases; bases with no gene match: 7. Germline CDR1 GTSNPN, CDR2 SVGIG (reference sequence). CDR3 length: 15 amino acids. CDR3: CAWNRDRALSYEQYF. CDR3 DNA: TGTGCCTGGAACAGGGACAGGGCCCTCTCCTACGAGCAGTACTTC.